The source of this T cell receptor beta chain is a study of patients and donors after allogeneic stem cell transplantation. TCRdb reprocessed the RT-PCR reads with MiXCR, giving one entry per CDR3 protein. This sample has approximately 24,000 distinct CDR3 sequences, with approximately 43% found just once. This clonotype was seen a handful of times. Germline V gene sequence: CDR1 SGHRS, CDR2 YFSETQ. The CDR3 runs 18 residues. Losses at the gene ends were 0 bases for V and 1 base for J; bases not matched to a gene: 5. The chain couples TRBV5-1 to TRBJ2-1; 12 nucleotides line up with TRBD2. The sample consisted of blood, either unsorted or a sorted T cell fraction (not recorded which). The receptor's source is a human donor who was either an allogeneic HSCT recipient or a stem cell or donor lymphocyte infusion donor (not recorded which). It is not recorded whose cells these are; they may come from a transplant donor. The CDR3 protein is CASSLATSGGFSYNEQFF. CDR3 DNA: TGCGCCAGCAGCTTGGCAACTAGCGGGGGGTTTTCCTACAATGAGCAGTTCTTC.